Below, 32 T cell receptor beta chains from the same sample are listed, as sequenced in a study of T cell repertoires in cytomegalovirus infection. Antigens of these TCRs are unknown. MiXCR was run by TCRdb on the reads, yielding one entry per CDR3 protein. The table records about 500,000 distinct CDR3 sequences, 30% to 40% of them present only once. This sample comprised cultured PBMCs, obtained from culture after CMV antigen stimulation. Receptors were obtained from a human donor in good health (CMV status not recorded). Some clones in this sample may be carry-over from other donors' samples.

In its sample, this clonotype was seen a few times. The chain is built from TRBV15 and TRBJ2-1, with D perhaps matching TRBD1 (6 bases). The CDR3 totals 14 residues. Germline CDR1 and CDR2: LNHNV and YYDKDF (reference sequence). V lost 3 bases and J 4 bases, leaving 10 bases between the germline ends. The CDR3 region is CATSRYDRYNEQFF. The CDR3 DNA sequence: TGTGCCACCAGCAGGTATGACAGGTACAATGAGCAGTTCTTC.

The CDR3: CASTNHLGGRSTDTQYF. The CDR3, as DNA: TGTGCCAGCACCAACCACCTGGGCGGGAGAAGCACAGATACGCAGTATTTT. This chain uses TRBV6-1 with TRBJ2-3, with TRBD2 identical over 7 bases. Germline CDR1 reads MNHNS; CDR2 reads SASEGT. The junction had 13 bases not matched to a gene; V was cut back by 7 bases and J by 0 bases. This CDR3 is built from 17 residues.

The chain employs TRBV9 and TRBJ2-1; D is unresolved. Trimming stripped 5 bases from V and 7 bases from J, with 16 bases between. This CDR3 is 14 amino acids long. Germline V gene sequence: CDR1 SGDLS, CDR2 YYNGEE. In DNA, the CDR3 is TGTGCCAGCAGTATAAGCCCGGTGGCGAATGAGCAGTTCTTC. Its protein is CASSISPVANEQFF.

This clonotype has only a few counts. At one end the junction does not follow the germline gene, possibly because of a read error. The chain recombines TRBV6-1 with TRBJ1-5; D is possibly TRBD1 (6 bases). Germline assignment: CDR1 MNHNS and CDR2 SASEGT. This CDR3 is built from 15 residues. CDR3 in DNA: TGTGCAAGCAATTGGGCCCAGGGGAGCAATCAGCCCCAGCATTTT. Amino acid sequence: CASNWAQGSNQPQHF.

This clonotype was detected only a few times. Here the CDR3 DNA reads TGTGCCAGCAGTTCTCCGCGCGCCCCTAGCCGCGAGCAGTACTTC. Residues: CASSSPRAPSREQYF. The V call is TRBV28, the J call TRBJ2-7, with D possibly matching TRBD2 (5 bases). The CDR3 runs to 15 residues. Trimming removed 4 bases at V and 6 bases at J, with 19 bases between. The V gene's germline CDR1 is MDHEN and CDR2 SYDVKM.

The table lists this clonotype with a few counts. The chain uses TRBV29-1 and TRBJ1-2; D is ambiguous. The germline CDR1 and CDR2 sequences are SQVTM and ANQGSEA. V was shortened by 8 bases and J by 0 bases, with 10 bases between the two germline ends. The CDR3 loop spans 12 amino acids. The CDR3 here is CSLRNANYGYTF. DNA of the CDR3: TGCAGCCTGCGCAATGCTAACTATGGCTACACCTTC.

This clonotype occurred a few times. The chain joins TRBV12-3 or TRBV12-4 to TRBJ1-1; D ambiguous. V was shortened by 11 bases and J by 3 bases, with 13 bases between the two germline ends. The CDR3 is made up of 12 amino acids. The CDR3 sequence is CACASVHTEAFF. CDR3 in DNA: TGTGCCTGCGCCTCAGTTCACACTGAAGCTTTCTTT.

Here the CDR3 DNA reads TGTGCCAGCAGTCGATCCGGGGGAGATGAAAAACTGTTTTTT. As protein: CASSRSGGDEKLFF. This chain uses TRBV7-9 with TRBJ1-4; a possible D gene is TRBD1 (5 bases). V gave up 6 bases and J gave up 6 bases, with 14 bases separating them. The CDR3 has 14 residues. Germline lookup yields CDR1 SEHNR and CDR2 FQNEAQ (reference sequence).

This chain uses TRBV12-3 or TRBV12-4 with TRBJ1-2; TRBD1 aligns across 7 bases. The CDR3 length is 14 residues. Unmatched junction bases numbered 9, after V lost 6 bases and J lost 5 bases. The CDR3 reads CASSPADRPYGYTF. The CDR3 DNA follows: TGTGCCAGCAGCCCCGCGGACAGGCCATATGGCTACACCTTC.

V and J are TRBV19 and TRBJ2-4, with D tentatively TRBD1 (6 bases). The CDR3 consists of 15 residues. The germline gives CDR1 LNHDA, CDR2 SQIVND (reference sequence). The V end was cut by 3 bases, the J end by 1 base, with 10 bases between. In DNA form, the CDR3 reads TGTGCCAGTAGTATGTTTCAGGGGGCCAAAAACATTCAGTACTTC. It is translated as CASSMFQGAKNIQYF.

This clonotype was seen a few times. This chain joins TRBV12-3 or TRBV12-4 and TRBJ2-2, with 10 positions matching TRBD2. Trimming at V came to 7 bases and at J to 6 bases, leaving 5 bases not matched to a gene. The CDR3 spans 14 residues. The DNA for the CDR3 is TGTGCCAGCACCCCAGCGGGAGGGCCCGGGGAGCTGTTTTTT. Translated, it gives CASTPAGGPGELFF.

Many counts were recorded for this clonotype. The chain carries TRBV7-2 and TRBJ2-1; TRBD2 agrees at 7 bases. V gave up 4 bases and J gave up 1 base; unmatched junction bases: 7. Germline loops: CDR1 SGHTA, CDR2 FQGNSA. The CDR3 consists of 16 residues. The CDR3 loop is CASSSNGGLSYNEQFF. The CDR3 coding sequence is TGTGCCAGCAGCTCAAACGGGGGACTATCCTACAATGAGCAGTTCTTC.

The chain links TRBV24-1 to TRBJ2-3, with 8 bases that match TRBD1. V shed 7 bases and J 7 bases; nucleotides not matched to a gene: 6. This CDR3 spans 13 amino acids. The V gene's germline CDR1 is KGHDR and CDR2 SFDVKD. In DNA, the CDR3 is TGTGCCACCAGGGCAGGGGGCTTGAATACGCAGTATTTT. Translation gives CATRAGGLNTQYF.

The V and J genes are TRBV7-2 and TRBJ2-3, with a weak D call TRBD1 (6 bases). The CDR3 totals 13 residues. Germline CDR1 and CDR2: SGHTA and FQGNSA. Trimming cost V 7 bases and J 2 bases, with 10 bases left between them. CDR3: CASKWDNTDTQYF. The CDR3, as DNA: TGTGCCAGCAAATGGGACAACACAGATACGCAGTATTTT.

In the case of this clonotype: One end of the junction varies from germline; a read error may be responsible. The CDR3 DNA sequence: TGTGCCAGCAGCCAACAAGGGTCTAGCGGTCAAGAGACCCAGTACTTC. Residues: CASSQQGSSGQETQYF. The rearrangement links TRBV4-1 to TRBJ2-5, with 7 bases lining up with TRBD2. Germline CDR1 and CDR2: MGHRA and YSYEKL. CDR3 size: 16 residues.

V is TRBV3-1 and J is TRBJ2-3; D call uncertain. V was trimmed by 0 bases and J by 2 bases, leaving 9 bases between them. The CDR3 is 15 residues long. The germline V gene encodes CDR1 LGHDT and CDR2 YNNKEL (reference sequence). CDR3 DNA: TGTGCCAGCAGCCAAGAGCGTCACTACACAGATACGCAGTATTTT. Its translation is CASSQERHYTDTQYF.

This clonotype occurred a few times. V usage is TRBV6-1 and J usage is TRBJ1-5; D remains unclear. V was trimmed by 3 bases and J by 6 bases, leaving 9 bases between them. The CDR3 covers 13 residues. From germline, CDR1 is MNHNS and CDR2 SASEGT. CDR3 protein: CASSEWMSQPQHF. The DNA of the CDR3 is TGTGCCAGCAGTGAGTGGATGAGTCAGCCCCAGCATTTT.

The gene calls are TRBV23-1 and TRBJ2-1; 9 bases are a match to TRBD2. TRBV23-1 is labeled an ORF, and its function is uncertain. With 11 bases clipped from V and 2 bases from J, the junction kept 10 bases outside the gene matches. The CDR3 length is 15 residues. The CDR3 here is CAGPKREATYNEQFF. The DNA of the CDR3 is TGCGCCGGACCCAAGCGGGAGGCCACCTACAATGAGCAGTTCTTC.

The V call is TRBV7-9, the J call TRBJ1-1; 8 bases align to TRBD1. The CDR3 has 18 amino acids. J was trimmed by 3 bases and V by 1 base; bases with no gene match: 13. The germline CDR1 and CDR2 sequences are SEHNR and FQNEAQ (reference sequence). The chain's CDR3 is CASSLGRTGGALHTEAFF. The CDR3 region has the DNA TGTGCCAGCAGCTTAGGACGAACAGGGGGAGCTCTGCACACTGAAGCTTTCTTT.

The rearrangement joins TRBV7-2 to TRBJ1-1; D unclear. Germline assignment: CDR1 SGHTA and CDR2 FQGNSA. V was cut by 5 bases and J by 9 bases, with 10 bases left in between. The CDR3 extends over 11 amino acids. CDR3 in amino acids: CASSPTQKAFF. The CDR3 bases are TGTGCCAGCAGCCCCACGCAGAAAGCTTTCTTT.

The chain is built from TRBV30 and TRBJ1-3; D call uncertain. CDR3 length: 11 residues. V shed 3 bases and J shed 7 bases, with 7 bases lying between them. The germline V gene has CDR1 GTSNPN and CDR2 SVGIG (reference sequence). This chain's CDR3 is CAWSEINTIYF. The CDR3 bases are TGTGCCTGGAGCGAGATTAACACCATATATTTT. The complete variable domain, with remaining parts taken from reference TRBV30 and TRBJ1-3, reads SQTIHQWPATLVQPVGSPLSLECTVEGTSNPNLYWYRQAAGRGLQLLFYSVGIGQISSEVPQNLSASRPQDRQFILSSKKLLLSDSGFYLCAWSEINTIYFGEGSWLTVV.

This clonotype was picked up one time. The rearrangement links TRBV6-2 or TRBV6-3 to TRBJ2-5; 10 bases align to TRBD1. The junction had 3 bases not matched to a gene; V was cut back by 2 bases and J by 0 bases. This CDR3 has 16 residues. Germline values: CDR1 MNHEY, CDR2 SVGEGT. DNA for the CDR3: TGTGCCAGCAGTTACCCCGGACAGGGGGACCAAGAGACCCAGTACTTC. Translation: CASSYPGQGDQETQYF.

The chain has TRBV13 and TRBJ2-5; 11 bases match TRBD2. From germline, CDR1 is PRHDT and CDR2 FYEKMQ (reference sequence). CDR3 length: 15 amino acids. J gave up 5 bases and V 5 bases, and 7 bases lay outside the gene matches. As DNA, the CDR3 is TGTGCCAGCAGCCTACTAGCGGGAGAGGGGGAGACCCAGTACTTC. This sequence encodes CASSLLAGEGETQYF. Full variable domain (rest looked up from reference TRBV13 and TRBJ2-5): AAGVIQSPRHLIKEKRETATLKCYPIPRHDTVYWYQQGPGQDPQFLISFYEKMQSDKGSIPDRFSAQQFSDYHSELNMSSLELGDSALYFCASSLLAGEGETQYFGPGTRLLVL.

This clonotype was observed a few times. This rearrangement joins TRBV28 to TRBJ1-2; a possible D gene is TRBD1 (5 bases). CDR3 length equals 11 residues. Trimming cost V 10 bases and J 3 bases, with 9 bases left between them. CDR1 is MDHEN, CDR2 SYDVKM, per germline. The CDR3 bases are TGTGCCACCGACAGAGACTATGGCTACACCTTC. It codes for CATDRDYGYTF.

V usage is TRBV6-6 and J usage is TRBJ2-1; 7 bases align to TRBD2. Germline CDR1 reads MNHNY; CDR2 reads SVGAGI (reference sequence). The CDR3 loop spans 15 amino acids. V shed 5 bases and J 8 bases; nucleotides not matched to a gene: 12. The CDR3 region has the DNA TGTGCCAGCAGTACGACGATGGGGGGAGGGGATGAGCAGTTCTTC. Protein: CASSTTMGGGDEQFF.

This clonotype appeared many times. The chain links TRBV7-2 to TRBJ2-7, with 7 bases identical to TRBD2. Germline V lookup: CDR1 SGHTA, CDR2 FQGNSA. Trimming removed 5 bases from V and 4 bases from J; junction bases left unmatched: 2. CDR3 length equals 12 residues. CDR3 nucleotides: TGTGCCAGCAGCCGAGCGGGATACGAGCAGTACTTC. Protein sequence: CASSRAGYEQYF. Combining the CDR3 with reference TRBV7-2 and TRBJ2-7 gives the whole variable domain GAGVSQSPSNKVTEKGKDVELRCDPISGHTALYWYRQSLGQGLEFLIYFQGNSAPDKSGLPSDRFSAERTGGSVSTLTIQRTQQEDSAVYLCASSRAGYEQYFGPGTRLTVT.

V and J are TRBV28 and TRBJ1-5; D possibly corresponds to TRBD1 (5 bases). Trimming removed 4 bases at V and 3 bases at J, with 19 bases between. CDR1 MDHEN and CDR2 SYDVKM come from the germline V gene. This CDR3 comprises 17 residues. For the CDR3, the DNA is TGTGCCAGCAGTTCGTTCATTAGCCGGGGGTCCAATCAGCCCCAGCATTTT. Translating it yields CASSSFISRGSNQPQHF.

The sample holds a few counts of this clonotype. The chain couples TRBV12-3 or TRBV12-4 to TRBJ2-1; TRBD2 agrees at 9 bases. The CDR3 runs to 15 residues. J lost 5 bases, V lost 6 bases, and 8 bases had no gene match. For the CDR3, the DNA is TGTGCCAGCAGGGGACCGGGACTAGCCCACAATGAGCAGTTCTTC. It encodes CASRGPGLAHNEQFF.

This sequence joins TRBV5-1 and TRBJ2-7; tentatively, D is TRBD2 (5 bases). Germline CDR1 SGHRS, CDR2 YFSETQ. The CDR3 runs 13 residues. Deletions cut 4 bases from V and 4 bases from J, with 12 bases between. CDR3 DNA: TGCGCCAGCAGCACGGCCGGCGGGTACGAGCAGTACTTC. Protein sequence: CASSTAGGYEQYF. The full variable domain, its missing parts supplied by reference TRBV5-1 and TRBJ2-7, is KAGVTQTPRYLIKTRGQQVTLSCSPISGHRSVSWYQQTPGQGLQFLFEYFSETQRNKGNFPGRFSGRQFSNSRSEMNVSTLELGDSALYLCASSTAGGYEQYFGPGTRLTVT.

This clonotype has more than one count but fewer than ten. This rearrangement joins TRBV20-1 to TRBJ2-3; TRBD2 matches 7 bases. Germline CDR1 DFQATT, CDR2 SNEGSKA (reference sequence). V lost 3 bases to trimming and J lost 6 bases; unmatched junction nucleotides: 9. The length of the CDR3 is 14 residues. The CDR3 protein is CSASFPAGDDTQYF. CDR3 bases: TGCAGTGCTAGTTTTCCTGCGGGAGACGATACGCAGTATTTT.

This chain links TRBV20-1 with TRBJ2-1, with D tentatively TRBD2 (6 bases). This CDR3 has 18 residues. Trimming left V 3 bases short and J 9 bases short, with 30 bases between. The V gene's germline CDR1 is DFQATT and CDR2 SNEGSKA (reference sequence). The CDR3: CSARERVLGLRLGGEQFF. CDR3 in DNA: TGCAGTGCTAGGGAGCGGGTTCTCGGTTTAAGACTAGGAGGTGAGCAGTTCTTC.

This clonotype was recorded once. This chain uses TRBV19 with TRBJ2-4; D is unclear. V was trimmed by 8 bases and J by 4 bases, leaving 15 bases between them. Germline CDR1 is LNHDA and CDR2 is SQIVND (reference sequence). The CDR3 extends over 14 amino acids. Here the CDR3 reads CASSAVGPKNIQYF. The DNA for the CDR3 is TGTGCCAGTTCGGCGGTTGGACCAAAAAACATTCAGTACTTC.